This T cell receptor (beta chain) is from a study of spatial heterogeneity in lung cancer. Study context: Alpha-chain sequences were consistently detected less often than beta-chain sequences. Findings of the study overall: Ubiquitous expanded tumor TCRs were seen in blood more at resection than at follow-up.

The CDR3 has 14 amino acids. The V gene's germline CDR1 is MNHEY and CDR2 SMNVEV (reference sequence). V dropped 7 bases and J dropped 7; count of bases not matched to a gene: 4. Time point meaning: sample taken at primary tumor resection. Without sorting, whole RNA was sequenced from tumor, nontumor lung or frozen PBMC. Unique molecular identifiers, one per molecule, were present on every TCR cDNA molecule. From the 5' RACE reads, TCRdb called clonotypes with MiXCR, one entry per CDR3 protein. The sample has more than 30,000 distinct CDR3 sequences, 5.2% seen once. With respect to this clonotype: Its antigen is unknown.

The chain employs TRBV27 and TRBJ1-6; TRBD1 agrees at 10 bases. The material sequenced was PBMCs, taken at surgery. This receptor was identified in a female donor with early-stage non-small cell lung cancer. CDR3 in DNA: TGTGCCAGCACCAAGACAGGGGGCAATTCACCCCTCCACTTT. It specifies CASTKTGGNSPLHF.